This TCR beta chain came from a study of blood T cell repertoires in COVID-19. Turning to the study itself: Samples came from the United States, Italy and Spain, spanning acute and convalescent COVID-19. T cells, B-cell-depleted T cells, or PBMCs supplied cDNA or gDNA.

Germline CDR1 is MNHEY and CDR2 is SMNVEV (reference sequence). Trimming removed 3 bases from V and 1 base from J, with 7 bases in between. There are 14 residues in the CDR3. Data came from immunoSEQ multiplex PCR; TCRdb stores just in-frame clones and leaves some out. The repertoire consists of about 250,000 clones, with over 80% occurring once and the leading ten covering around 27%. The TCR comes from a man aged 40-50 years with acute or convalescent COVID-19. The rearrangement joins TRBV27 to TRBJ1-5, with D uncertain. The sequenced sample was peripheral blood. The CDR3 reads CASSFGGSNQPQHF. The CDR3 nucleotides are TGTGCCAGCAGTTTTGGCGGAAGCAATCAGCCCCAGCATTTT.